A single T cell receptor beta chain is shown here with its context. Libraries were prepared by immunoSEQ multiplex PCR; TCRdb keeps only in-frame clonotypes and omits some of them. Among more than 150,000 clones listed, 86% were seen once. These data come from a study of blood T cell repertoires in COVID-19. Specimen: peripheral blood. This clonotype originated in a man aged 70-80 years with active or convalescent COVID-19.

The CDR3 region has the DNA TGTGCCAGCAGTTTAGACACGAGAAACACCGGGGAGCTGTTTTTT. It codes for CASSLDTRNTGELFF. This chain joins TRBV28 and TRBJ2-2; no firm D call. The CDR3 spans 15 residues. Germline lookup yields CDR1 MDHEN and CDR2 SYDVKM. The V end lost 2 bases, the J end lost 2 bases, and 9 bases lay between the germline ends. Variable domain in full (rest from reference TRBV28 and TRBJ2-2): DVKVTQSSRYLVKRTGEKVFLECVQDMDHENMFWYRQDPGLGLRLIYFSYDVKMKEKGDIPEGYSVSREKKERFSLILESASTNQTSMYLCASSLDTRNTGELFFGEGSRLTVL.